The present entry profiles one TCR beta chain with its context. Its target is not known. CD8 cells classed as naive were CD45RO-negative and positively selected for CCR7, excluding terminally differentiated effector memory CD45RA+ cells. The sample originates from a study of shared clonotypes between healthy human individuals. Study overall: CD4 naive cells filled three plates per donor, CD4 memory three, CD8 naive two and CD8 memory one.

As handled by the study authors: Without quality scores, immunoSEQ junctional reads could not be filtered like full-length reads. Data came from immunoSEQ multiplex PCR; TCRdb stores just in-frame clones and leaves some out. For V, J and clone size, that table is used; D and trimming come from the DNA. The sample shows around 1,900,000 clones, around 93% of them seen only once. Broader study findings: There were few donors, and this limited the genetic and exposure-history diversity represented.

This CDR3 has 13 amino acids. V lost 2 bases and J 1 base, leaving 5 bases between the germline ends. Germline CDR1 reads LNHDA; CDR2 reads SQIVND (reference sequence). Sequencing was carried out using naive CD8+ T cells from PBMCs. The chain has TRBV19 and TRBJ2-5, with D hard to call. This TCR was recovered from a man aged 18 to 29 in good health. Some clones in this sample may be carry-over from other donors' samples. The DNA for the CDR3 is TGTGCCAGTAGTATAAATCCCCAAGAGACCCAGTACTTC. Residues: CASSINPQETQYF.